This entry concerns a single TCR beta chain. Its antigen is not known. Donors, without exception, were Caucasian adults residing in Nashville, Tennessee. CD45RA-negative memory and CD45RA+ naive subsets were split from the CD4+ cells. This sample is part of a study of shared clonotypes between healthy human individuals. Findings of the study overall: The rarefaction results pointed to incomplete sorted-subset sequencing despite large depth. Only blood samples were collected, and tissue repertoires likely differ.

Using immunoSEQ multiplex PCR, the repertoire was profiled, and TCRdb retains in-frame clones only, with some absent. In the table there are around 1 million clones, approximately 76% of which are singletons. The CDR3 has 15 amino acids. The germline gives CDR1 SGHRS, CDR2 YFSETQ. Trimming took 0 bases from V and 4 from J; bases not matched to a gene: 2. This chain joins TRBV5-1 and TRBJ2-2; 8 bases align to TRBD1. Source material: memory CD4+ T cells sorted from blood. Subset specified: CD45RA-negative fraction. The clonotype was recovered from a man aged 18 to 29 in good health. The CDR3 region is CASSLGTGITGELFF. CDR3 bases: TGCGCCAGCAGCTTGGGGACAGGGATCACCGGGGAGCTGTTTTTT.